This TCR beta chain was documented in a study of blood T cell repertoires in COVID-19. About the research overall: T cells, B-cell-depleted T cells, or PBMCs supplied cDNA or gDNA.

Authors' processing steps: Estimates of nucleated cell counts were drawn from the amplification of reference gene primers. Data came from immunoSEQ multiplex PCR; TCRdb stores just in-frame clones and leaves some out. The V and J calls and clone size are taken from that table; D and trimming were inferred from the DNA. The sample shows almost 200,000 clones, roughly 80% of them seen only once. Germline assignment: CDR1 SQVTM and CDR2 ANQGSEA. The CDR3 has 13 residues. Trimming shortened V by 3 bases and J by 2 bases, and 10 bases separated the two germline ends. This chain joins TRBV29-1 and TRBJ1-1; a weak D match, TRBD1 (5 bases). The TCR sequence derives from a man in his sixties with COVID-19, enrolled during active disease. Sequenced sample: peripheral blood. The CDR3 reads CSVDKTGNTEAFF. The CDR3 DNA is TGCAGCGTTGACAAAACAGGTAACACTGAAGCTTTCTTT.